The sample holds one count of the clone carrying this TCR beta chain. The data stem from a study of blood T cell repertoires in COVID-19. The wider study: Acute and convalescent COVID-19 samples came from the United States, Italy and Spain. In each case, the material was cDNA or gDNA derived from T cells, B-cell-depleted T cells, or PBMCs.

Data came from immunoSEQ multiplex PCR; TCRdb stores just in-frame clones and leaves some out. The data show approximately 150,000 clones, roughly 87% seen once. The sequence was collected from a woman in her sixties or seventies with acute or convalescent COVID-19. The sequencing sample was made of peripheral blood.

The CDR3 DNA is TGTGCCAGCAGCGTAGGCTCGGGACAGGGGCCTGGCAATGAGCAGTTCTTC. Translated, it gives CASSVGSGQGPGNEQFF. The chain carries TRBV9 and TRBJ2-1; TRBD1 aligns across 10 bases. Germline CDR1 and CDR2: SGDLS and YYNGEE. The V gene end was trimmed by 0 bases and the J gene end by 6 bases; junction bases not matched to a gene: 9. This CDR3 is built from 17 residues. The entire variable domain, with the rest obtained from reference TRBV9 and TRBJ2-1, is as follows: DSGVTQTPKHLITATGQRVTLRCSPRSGDLSVYWYQQSLDQGLQFLIQYYNGEERAKGNILERFSAQQFPDLHSELNLSSLELGDSALYFCASSVGSGQGPGNEQFFGPGTRLTVL.